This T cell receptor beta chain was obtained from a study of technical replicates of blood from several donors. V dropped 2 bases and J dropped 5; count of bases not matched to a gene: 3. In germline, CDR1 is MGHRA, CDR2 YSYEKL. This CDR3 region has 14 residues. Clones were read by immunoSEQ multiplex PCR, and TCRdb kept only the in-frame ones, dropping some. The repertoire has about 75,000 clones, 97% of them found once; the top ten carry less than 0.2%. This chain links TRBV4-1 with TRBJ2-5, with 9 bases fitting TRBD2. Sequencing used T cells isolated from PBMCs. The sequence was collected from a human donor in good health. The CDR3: CASSQRREGETQYF. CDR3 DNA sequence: TGCGCCAGCAGCCAACGGCGGGAGGGGGAGACCCAGTACTTC.